This T cell receptor beta chain was profiled in a study of identifying expanded T cells in peripheral blood. Study outcomes and limitations: Differentially abundant clones: roughly 1.2 between replicates, 15 to 17 at 2 to 3 weeks, more than 18 at four. Two-week clone count variance significantly increased as total template count grew.

Germline V CDR1 and CDR2: SGDLS, YYNGEE. Between the trimmed V and J ends, which lost 0 bases and 1 base, there was a span of 8 bases. The CDR3 contains 15 residues. Comments on this clone: Its antigen remains unidentified.

Generated by immunoSEQ multiplex PCR, the TCRdb table keeps only in-frame clones and is missing some. The sample includes some 99,000 clones, about 85% seen only once; the top ten take 7.5% to 10%. The source is a person aged 18 to 69 in good health. Sequencing used blood. The chain is built from TRBV9 and TRBJ1-3; no clear D. DNA of the CDR3: TGTGCCAGCAGCGTAGCTCCAGCGTCTGGAAACACCATATATTTT. Amino acid sequence: CASSVAPASGNTIYF. The whole variable domain, filled in from reference TRBV9 and TRBJ1-3, reads DSGVTQTPKHLITATGQRVTLRCSPRSGDLSVYWYQQSLDQGLQFLIQYYNGEERAKGNILERFSAQQFPDLHSELNLSSLELGDSALYFCASSVAPASGNTIYFGEGSWLTVV.